The next 11 T cell receptor beta chains were all read from a single sample in a study of regulatory T cells in long-lasting Graves disease. To make TCR beta libraries, researchers used iRepertoire HTBI primers and Arm-PCR of CDR3 regions. TCRdb reanalysed the multiplex PCR reads using MiXCR and keeps one entry per CDR3 protein. The data hold a few hundred thousand distinct CDR3 sequences, with approximately 25% observed a single time. Time point specified: persistent/refractory GD, antithyroid drugs over 5 years with positive TRAb. Extracted RNA from PBMCs served as the source of the TCR library. The sequences come from peripheral blood mononuclear cells (PBMCs), collected when the disease was refractory, from a patient treated with antithyroid drugs. These receptors all come from a woman aged 40 to 50 with Graves disease.

This clonotype was counted ten times or more. The DNA of the CDR3 is TGTGCCAGCAGCTTAGCGGTAGAGCAGTACTTC. This gives the protein CASSLAVEQYF. The rearrangement joins TRBV7-2 to TRBJ2-7; no clear D gene. V dropped 0 bases and J dropped 7 bases, with 4 bases sitting between them. Germline-derived CDR1 and CDR2 are SGHTA and FQGNSA. This CDR3 region has 11 residues. Full variable domain (outside the CDR3, taken from reference TRBV7-2 and TRBJ2-7): GAGVSQSPSNKVTEKGKDVELRCDPISGHTALYWYRQSLGQGLEFLIYFQGNSAPDKSGLPSDRFSAERTGGSVSTLTIQRTQQEDSAVYLCASSLAVEQYFGPGTRLTVT.

The rearrangement joins TRBV6-1 to TRBJ2-2; D might be TRBD2 (6 bases). The CDR3 is made up of 13 amino acids. The germline V gene encodes CDR1 MNHNS and CDR2 SASEGT. Trimming stripped 10 bases from V and 1 base from J, with 10 bases between. CDR3: CANSAGNTGELFF. The CDR3 DNA sequence: TGTGCCAATTCAGCGGGGAACACCGGGGAGCTGTTTTTT.

At least ten counts were recorded for this clonotype. V is TRBV12-3 or TRBV12-4 and J is TRBJ2-7, with D perhaps TRBD2 (6 bases). The V and J ends lost 6 bases and 7 bases respectively, with 19 bases between them. The CDR3 loop spans 14 amino acids. CDR3 protein: CASSPGATIREQYF. The CDR3 bases are TGTGCCAGCAGCCCGGGAGCAACCATTAGGGAGCAGTACTTC.

This clonotype has a handful of counts. V gene TRBV19 combines with J gene TRBJ1-1, with a weak D call TRBD1 (6 bases). This CDR3 contains 14 residues. Germline lookup yields CDR1 LNHDA and CDR2 SQIVND (reference sequence). V was trimmed by 6 bases and J by 5 bases, leaving 16 bases between them. CDR3 in amino acids: CASSQQGGETEAFF. CDR3 sequence (DNA): TGTGCCAGTAGCCAACAGGGAGGGGAGACTGAAGCTTTCTTT.

In this sample, this clonotype turned up a few times. One end of the junction fails to match germline, which may point to a read error. This chain joins TRBV20-1 and TRBJ1-3, with D maybe TRBD1 (5 bases). Looked up from germline, CDR1 is DFQATT and CDR2 is SNEGSKA (reference sequence). The CDR3 length is 15 residues. The CDR3 protein is CSARLRDHSENTIYF. The CDR3 DNA follows: TGCAGTGCTAGACTCAGGGACCACTCTGAAAACACCATATATTTT.

This clonotype came up many times. The V call is TRBV24-1, the J call TRBJ2-5, with D perhaps assigned TRBD1 or TRBD2 (5 bases each). The ends were cut back, 0 bases at V and 6 bases at J, with 19 bases in the middle. Germline V gene sequence: CDR1 KGHDR, CDR2 SFDVKD. The CDR3 length is 17 residues. CDR3 coding DNA: TGTGCCACCAGTGATTTGCAATCTGGTCGCAGGGAGAAGACCCAGTACTTC. Protein product: CATSDLQSGRREKTQYF.

With regard to this clonotype: A read error may be the cause here, since a much bigger clone is one base away. The chain uses TRBV6-1 and TRBJ1-5; D not resolved. V was shortened by 8 bases and J by 6 bases, with 11 bases between the two germline ends. Germline V gives CDR1 MNHNS, CDR2 SASEGT. The CDR3 loop spans 12 amino acids. The DNA of the CDR3 is TGTGCCAGCGGTAAAGCAGGTCAGCCCCAGCATTTT. Encoded protein: CASGKAGQPQHF.

This clonotype has only a few counts. This rearrangement joins TRBV9 to TRBJ2-5; D may be TRBD1 (6 bases). From germline, CDR1 is SGDLS and CDR2 YYNGEE. The CDR3 extends over 14 amino acids. Trimming removed 0 bases from V and 2 bases from J, with 8 bases in between. The CDR3 bases are TGTGCCAGCAGCGTAGACGGACAGCAAGAGACCCAGTACTTC. This gives the protein CASSVDGQQETQYF.

This chain uses TRBV5-1 with TRBJ1-5; D is uncertain. V lost 0 bases and J lost 1, with 8 bases in between. This CDR3 region has 15 residues. Looked up from germline, CDR1 is SGHRS and CDR2 is YFSETQ. The CDR3 DNA sequence: TGCGCCAGCAGCTTGGATGGACCGAGCAATCAGCCCCAGCATTTT. Amino acid sequence: CASSLDGPSNQPQHF.

J is TRBJ1-2 and V is TRBV6-1; the D is unclear. This CDR3 contains 14 residues. The germline CDR1 and CDR2 sequences are MNHNS and SASEGT. V was shortened by 4 bases and J by 8 bases, with 17 bases between the two germline ends. This CDR3 is CASSAPESLGGYTF. In nucleotides, the CDR3 is TGTGCCAGCAGTGCCCCGGAAAGTTTGGGAGGCTACACCTTC.

This clonotype was observed at least ten times. V usage is TRBV11-2 and J usage is TRBJ2-7, with 9 bases identical to TRBD2. This CDR3 has 15 residues. V lost 5 bases to trimming and J lost 5 bases; unmatched junction nucleotides: 10. The germline V gene encodes CDR1 SGHAT and CDR2 FQNNGV. CDR3 nucleotides: TGTGCCAGCAGCGAGCTAGCGGGAAATCGAAACGAGCAGTACTTC. It translates to CASSELAGNRNEQYF.